The 9 T cell receptor beta chains presented below share a single source sample, sequenced in a study of T cell repertoires in cytomegalovirus infection. TCRdb recomputed calls from the reads with MiXCR, one row per CDR3 protein. The sample lists about 500,000 distinct CDR3 sequences, roughly a third occurring once. These TCRs' antigens remain unknown. Sequences were derived from cultured PBMCs, sampled from culture after CMV antigen stimulation. Receptor source: a human donor in good health (CMV status not recorded). Some clones in this sample may be carry-over from other donors' samples.

This clonotype was seen only a few times. The chain combines TRBV7-6 with TRBJ2-1; TRBD2 matches 11 bases. Per the germline V gene, CDR1 is SGHVS and CDR2 is FNYEAQ. This CDR3 region has 14 residues. V trimming: 5 bases; J trimming: 7 bases; junction bases outside the gene matches: 4. The CDR3 DNA sequence: TGTGCCAGCAGCCGAATAGCGGGAGGGAATGAGCAGTTCTTC. Its translation is CASSRIAGGNEQFF.

This clonotype came up a few times. The J gene is TRBJ1-2, the V gene TRBV6-1, with D perhaps TRBD1 (6 bases). The CDR3 totals 13 residues. Trimming removed 6 bases from V and 7 bases from J, with 15 bases in between. Per germline, CDR1 MNHNS and CDR2 SASEGT. CDR3 amino acids: CASRRAPRGGYTF. DNA of the CDR3: TGTGCCAGCAGACGCGCCCCCAGGGGTGGCTACACCTTC.

The chain recombines TRBV10-2 with TRBJ2-3; D gene unclear. CDR3 length: 14 residues. The ends were cut back, 9 bases at V and 1 base at J, with 14 bases in the middle. The germline V gene encodes CDR1 WSHSY and CDR2 SAAADI. CDR3 sequence reads: CASTEAPGTDTQYF. Written as DNA, the CDR3 is TGCGCCAGTACGGAAGCCCCAGGCACAGATACGCAGTATTTT.

A few counts support this clonotype. The chain uses TRBV7-8 and TRBJ2-3; TRBD2 might be the D (6 bases). Trimming shortened V by 1 base and J by 0 bases, and 14 bases separated the two germline ends. Germline V gene data show CDR1 as SGHVS and CDR2 as FQNEAQ. The CDR3 has 17 amino acids. The CDR3 DNA reads as TGTGCCAGCAGCTTAGAAATGCGGGGTTCTAGCACAGATACGCAGTATTTT. This translates into CASSLEMRGSSTDTQYF.

This chain links TRBV7-9 with TRBJ2-3; a possible D gene is TRBD1 (5 bases). The CDR3 is 15 residues long. Germline-derived CDR1 and CDR2 are SEHNR and FQNEAQ (reference sequence). V was pared by 6 bases and J by 2 bases, with 15 bases between. This chain's CDR3 is CASRGQRAYTDTQYF. CDR3 bases: TGTGCCAGCAGAGGACAACGGGCGTACACAGATACGCAGTATTTT. The whole variable domain, remainder taken from reference TRBV7-9 and TRBJ2-3, is DTGVSQNPRHKITKRGQNVTFRCDPISEHNRLYWYRQTLGQGPEFLTYFQNEAQLEKSRLLSDRFSAERPKGSFSTLEIQRTEQGDSAMYLCASRGQRAYTDTQYFGPGTRLTVL.

The chain combines TRBV4-3 with TRBJ2-1; maybe TRBD1 (5 bases). The germline V and J ends were trimmed by 4 bases and 5 bases, with 9 bases remaining between them. This CDR3 contains 13 residues. Germline values: CDR1 LGHNA, CDR2 YSLEER. The CDR3 sequence is CASSRDSDNEQFF. The DNA for the CDR3 is TGCGCCAGCAGCCGTGACAGTGACAATGAGCAGTTCTTC.

The gene calls are TRBV29-1 and TRBJ1-1, with D unresolved. The germline gives CDR1 SQVTM, CDR2 ANQGSEA. V gave up 6 bases and J gave up 5 bases, with 13 bases separating them. This CDR3 contains 12 residues. The CDR3 sequence: CSVRPWATEAFF. In DNA, the CDR3 is TGCAGCGTGAGGCCTTGGGCTACTGAAGCTTTCTTT.

This clonotype was counted between two and nine times. The V and J genes are TRBV4-1 and TRBJ1-1; TRBD1 matches 11 bases. Per the germline V gene, CDR1 is MGHRA and CDR2 is YSYEKL. The CDR3 contains 17 residues. Trimming removed 0 bases from V and 5 bases from J; junction bases left unmatched: 8. Written as DNA, the CDR3 is TGCGCCAGCAGCCAAGAATGGGGGACAGGGGGTAATACTGAAGCTTTCTTT. Protein sequence: CASSQEWGTGGNTEAFF.

This clonotype was recorded a few times. At one end, the junction sequence differs from germline, possibly due to a read error. This chain connects TRBV27 to TRBJ1-5; D is perhaps TRBD1 (5 bases). Germline V gene data show CDR1 as MNHEY and CDR2 as SMNVEV (reference sequence). The CDR3 extends over 13 amino acids. The CDR3 region has the DNA TGTGCCAGCAGCTTATCAGGGTACCAGCCCCAGCATTTT. As protein: CASSLSGYQPQHF.